Below, 8 T cell receptor beta chains from the same sample are listed, as sequenced in a study of CD8 T cells in Susac syndrome. About 0.45 to 1 ug RNA was reverse transcribed with random hexamers. Each CDR3 protein gets one entry after TCRdb re-called the immunoSEQ multiplex PCR reads with MiXCR. Here the sample spans some 260,000 distinct CDR3 sequences, 93% being singletons. The sequenced sample consisted of CD4+ T cells from PBMCs. These receptors came from a human donor with multiple sclerosis.

In its sample, this clonotype was seen once. The gene calls are TRBV6-2 or TRBV6-3 and TRBJ2-7; D gene ambiguous. CDR1 and CDR2 (germline): MNHEY, SVGEGT. V was cut by 6 bases and J by 6 bases, with 15 bases left in between. CDR3 length: 13 amino acids. The CDR3 here is CASSLWVGGEQYV. In DNA, the CDR3 is TGTGCCAGCAGCCTGTGGGTGGGCGGCGAGCAGTACGTC.

The chain couples TRBV5-4 to TRBJ2-5; TRBD2 agrees at 7 bases. The CDR3 totals 14 residues. The germline gives CDR1 SGHNT, CDR2 YYREEE (reference sequence). Trimming at V came to 4 bases and at J to 3 bases, leaving 6 bases not matched to a gene. The CDR3 loop is CASSLRRGEETQYF. CDR3 nucleotide sequence: TGTGCCAGCAGCCTTCGTCGGGGGGAAGAGACCCAGTACTTC.

The chain employs TRBV2 and TRBJ1-4; TRBD1 matches 8 bases. V lost 6 bases to trimming and J lost 5 bases; unmatched junction nucleotides: 5. CDR1 and CDR2 from the germline V gene are SNHLY and FYNNEI. The CDR3 covers 14 residues. In nucleotides, the CDR3 is TGTGCCAGCAGGGGGGACAGGCTAAATGAAAAACTGTTTTTT. Translating gives CASRGDRLNEKLFF.

The V gene is TRBV25-1, the J gene TRBJ2-1, with D perhaps matching TRBD1 (5 bases). The CDR3 has 13 amino acids. Germline-derived CDR1 and CDR2 are MGHDK and SYGVNS. V lost 2 bases and J 7 bases, leaving 9 bases between the germline ends. The CDR3 here is CASSEPGINEQFF. The CDR3 coding sequence is TGTGCCAGCAGTGAACCAGGGATTAATGAGCAGTTCTTC. Using reference TRBV25-1 and TRBJ2-1 for the parts outside the CDR3, the full variable domain is EADIYQTPRYLVIGTGKKITLECSQTMGHDKMYWYQQDPGMELHLIHYSYGVNSTEKGDLSSESTVSRIRTEHFPLTLESARPSHTSQYLCASSEPGINEQFFGPGTRLTVL.

The chain recombines TRBV6-5 with TRBJ2-3; D gene ambiguous. The CDR3 totals 15 residues. Germline V CDR1 and CDR2: MNHEY, SVGAGI. V was trimmed by 2 bases and J by 8 bases, leaving 17 bases between them. The CDR3 coding sequence is TGTGCCAGCAGTTACCAAACTGACGGGTGGGGTACGCAGTATTTT. Its translation is CASSYQTDGWGTQYF.

The chain links TRBV5-1 to TRBJ2-3; 8 nucleotides align to TRBD2. Trimming removed 2 bases from V and 2 bases from J; junction bases left unmatched: 4. The CDR3 has 15 amino acids. Germline V CDR1 and CDR2: SGHRS, YFSETQ. This CDR3 is CASSLAGVNTDTQYF. The CDR3 bases are TGCGCCAGCAGCTTAGCGGGGGTAAACACAGATACGCAGTATTTT.

The chain links TRBV11-2 to TRBJ1-5; D is ambiguous. Germline V gives CDR1 SGHAT, CDR2 FQNNGV. CDR3 length equals 13 residues. The germline V and J ends were trimmed by 4 bases and 5 bases, with 9 bases remaining between them. The chain's CDR3 is CASSSSRDQPQHF. The DNA of the CDR3 is TGTGCCAGCAGCTCTTCTCGAGATCAGCCCCAGCATTTT.

The V gene is TRBV6-6, the J gene TRBJ2-5, with D unresolved. The CDR3 runs 14 residues. Germline V gene data show CDR1 as MNHNY and CDR2 as SVGAGI (reference sequence). V shed 3 bases and J shed 5 bases, with 13 bases lying between them. The CDR3 nucleotides are TGTGCCAGCAGTTATCCACTGCCTTTTGAGACCCAGTACTTC. Its protein product is CASSYPLPFETQYF.